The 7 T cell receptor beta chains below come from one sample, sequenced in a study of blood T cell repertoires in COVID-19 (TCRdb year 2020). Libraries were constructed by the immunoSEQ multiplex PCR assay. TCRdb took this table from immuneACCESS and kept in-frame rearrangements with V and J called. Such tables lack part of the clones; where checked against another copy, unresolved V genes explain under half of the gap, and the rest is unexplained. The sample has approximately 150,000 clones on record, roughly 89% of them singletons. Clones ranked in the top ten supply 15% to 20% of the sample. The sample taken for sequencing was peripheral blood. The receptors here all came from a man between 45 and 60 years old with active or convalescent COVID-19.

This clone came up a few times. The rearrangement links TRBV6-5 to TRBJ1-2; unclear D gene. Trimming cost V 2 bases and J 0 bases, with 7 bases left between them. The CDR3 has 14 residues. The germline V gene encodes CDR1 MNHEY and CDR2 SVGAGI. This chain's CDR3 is CASSYVFANYGYTF. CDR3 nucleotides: TGTGCCAGCAGTTACGTCTTTGCTAACTATGGCTACACCTTC.

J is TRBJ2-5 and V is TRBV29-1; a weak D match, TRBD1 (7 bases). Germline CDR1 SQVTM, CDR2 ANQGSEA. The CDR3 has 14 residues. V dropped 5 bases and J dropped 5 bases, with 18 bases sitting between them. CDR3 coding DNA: TGCAGCGTTTCGGGAGACAGGGAACGCGAGACCCAGTACTTC. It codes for CSVSGDRERETQYF.

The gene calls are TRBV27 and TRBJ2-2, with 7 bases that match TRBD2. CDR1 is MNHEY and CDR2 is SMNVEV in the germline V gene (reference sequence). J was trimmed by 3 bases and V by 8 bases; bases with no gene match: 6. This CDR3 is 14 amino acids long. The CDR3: CASRRAGDTGELFF. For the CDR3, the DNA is TGTGCCAGCCGAAGGGCGGGAGACACCGGGGAGCTGTTTTTT.

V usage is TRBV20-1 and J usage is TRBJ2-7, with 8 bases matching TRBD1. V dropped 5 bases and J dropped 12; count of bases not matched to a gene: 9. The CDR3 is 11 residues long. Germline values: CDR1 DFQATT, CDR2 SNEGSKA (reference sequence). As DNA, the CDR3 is TGCAGTGCTCCCGAGGGACAGGTGCTGTACTTC. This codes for CSAPEGQVLYF.

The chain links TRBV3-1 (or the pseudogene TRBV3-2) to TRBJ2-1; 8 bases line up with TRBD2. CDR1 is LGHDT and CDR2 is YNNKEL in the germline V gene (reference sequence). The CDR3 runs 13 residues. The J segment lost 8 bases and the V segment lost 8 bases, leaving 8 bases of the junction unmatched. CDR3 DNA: TGTGCCAGCTCGCCAGCGGGAGTGGATGAGCAGTTCTTC. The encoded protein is CASSPAGVDEQFF.

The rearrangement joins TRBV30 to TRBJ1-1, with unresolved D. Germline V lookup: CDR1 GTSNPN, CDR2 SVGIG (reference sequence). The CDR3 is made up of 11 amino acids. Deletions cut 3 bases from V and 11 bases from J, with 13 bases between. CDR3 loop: CAWSAGGEAFF. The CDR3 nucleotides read TGTGCCTGGAGCGCGGGTGGGGAGGCTTTCTTT.

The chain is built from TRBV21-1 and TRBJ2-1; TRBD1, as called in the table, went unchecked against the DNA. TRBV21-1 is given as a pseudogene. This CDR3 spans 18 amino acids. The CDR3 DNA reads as TGTGCCAGCAGCAAACGCCGTCAGGGGGTACCTTCTTACAATGAGCAGTTCTTC. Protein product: CASSKRRQGVPSYNEQFF.